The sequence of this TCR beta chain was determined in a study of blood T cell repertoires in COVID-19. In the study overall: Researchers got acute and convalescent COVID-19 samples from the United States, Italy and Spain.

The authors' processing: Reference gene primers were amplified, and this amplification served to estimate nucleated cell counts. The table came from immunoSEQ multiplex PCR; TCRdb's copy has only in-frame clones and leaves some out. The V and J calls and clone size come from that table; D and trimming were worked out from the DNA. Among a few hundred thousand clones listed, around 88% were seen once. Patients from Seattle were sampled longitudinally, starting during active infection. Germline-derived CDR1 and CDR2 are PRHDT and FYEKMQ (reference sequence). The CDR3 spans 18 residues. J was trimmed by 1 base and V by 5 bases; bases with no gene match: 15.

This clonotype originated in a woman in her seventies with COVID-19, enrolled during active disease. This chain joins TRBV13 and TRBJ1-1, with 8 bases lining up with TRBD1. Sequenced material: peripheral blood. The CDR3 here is CASSPPGTGALKNTEAFF. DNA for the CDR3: TGTGCCAGCAGCCCTCCGGGGACAGGAGCTCTCAAGAACACTGAAGCTTTCTTT.